One and the same sample provided the 2 T cell receptor beta chains below, sequenced in a study of T cells in Graves' hyperthyroidism and ophthalmopathy. The investigators amplified TCR beta CDR3 regions from RNA transcripts. During a first-round RT-PCR of the TCR CDR3, the HTBI primer set was used. TCRdb independently ran MiXCR on the multiplex PCR reads; one entry per CDR3 protein. The data hold hundreds of thousands of distinct CDR3 sequences, with 13% to 15% observed a single time. The sequenced sample consisted of blood. The receptors stem from a woman aged 18-29 years with Graves' hyperthyroidism.

The sample holds many counts of this clonotype. V gene TRBV20-1 combines with J gene TRBJ1-3, with D tentatively TRBD1 (5 bases). Deletions cut 4 bases from V and 2 bases from J, with 12 bases between. The CDR3 runs to 14 residues. From germline, CDR1 is DFQATT and CDR2 SNEGSKA (reference sequence). The CDR3 nucleotides are TGCAGTGCTACAGAGGGGAGTACTGGAAACACCATATATTTT. This translates into CSATEGSTGNTIYF.

This clonotype turned up a few times. The V call is TRBV4-3, the J call TRBJ2-1, with D unclear. The CDR3 sequence is 17 residues long. V lost 0 bases and J 2 bases, leaving 14 bases between the germline ends. Looked up from germline, CDR1 is LGHNA and CDR2 is YSLEER. The CDR3 nucleotides are TGCGCCAGCAGCCAAGATCTTGATAGGGTCCCCTACAATGAGCAGTTCTTC. This codes for CASSQDLDRVPYNEQFF.